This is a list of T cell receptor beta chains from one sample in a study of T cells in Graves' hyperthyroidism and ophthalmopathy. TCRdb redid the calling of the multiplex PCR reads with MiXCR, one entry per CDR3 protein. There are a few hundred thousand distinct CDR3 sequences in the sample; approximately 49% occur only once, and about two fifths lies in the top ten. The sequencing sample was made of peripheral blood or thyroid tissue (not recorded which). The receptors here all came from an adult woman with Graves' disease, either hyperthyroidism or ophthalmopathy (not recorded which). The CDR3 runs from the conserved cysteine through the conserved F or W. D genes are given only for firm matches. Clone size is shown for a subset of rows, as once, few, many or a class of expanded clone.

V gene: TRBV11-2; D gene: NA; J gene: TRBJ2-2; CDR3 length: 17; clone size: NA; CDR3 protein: CASSLGYRAEETGELFF; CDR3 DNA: TGTGCCAGCAGCTTAGGGTATCGAGCGGAGGAGACCGGGGAGCTGTTTTTT
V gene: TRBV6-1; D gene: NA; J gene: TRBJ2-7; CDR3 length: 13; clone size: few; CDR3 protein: CASNTGRLGEQYF; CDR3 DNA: TGTGCCAGCAATACGGGCCGGCTTGGAGAGCAGTACTTC
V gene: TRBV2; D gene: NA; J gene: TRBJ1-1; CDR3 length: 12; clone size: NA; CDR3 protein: CASRSGGFGAFF; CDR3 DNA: TGTGCCAGCAGATCGGGGGGGTTCGGGGCTTTCTTT
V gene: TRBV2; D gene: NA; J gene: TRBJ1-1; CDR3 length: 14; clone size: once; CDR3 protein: CASSLQAGSTEAFF; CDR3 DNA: TGTGCCAGCAGCTTGCAGGCCGGGAGCACTGAAGCTTTCTTT
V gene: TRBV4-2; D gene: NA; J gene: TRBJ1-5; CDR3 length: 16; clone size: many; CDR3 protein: CASSQTARRDHQPQHF; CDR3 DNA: TGTGCCAGCAGCCAAACAGCTCGGCGGGATCATCAGCCCCAGCATTTT
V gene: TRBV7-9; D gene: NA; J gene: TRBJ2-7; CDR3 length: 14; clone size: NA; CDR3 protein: CASSATDRAYEQYF; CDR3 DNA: TGTGCCAGCAGCGCAACAGACAGAGCCTACGAGCAGTACTTC
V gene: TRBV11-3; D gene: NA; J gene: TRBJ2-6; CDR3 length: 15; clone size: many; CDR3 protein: CASSTLGVRANVLTF; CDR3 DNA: TGTGCCAGCAGCACCCTGGGAGTTAGGGCCAACGTCCTGACTTTC
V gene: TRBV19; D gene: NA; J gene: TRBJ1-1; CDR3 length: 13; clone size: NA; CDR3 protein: CATTTGPGTEAFF; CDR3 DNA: TGTGCCACTACTACGGGACCGGGCACTGAAGCTTTCTTT
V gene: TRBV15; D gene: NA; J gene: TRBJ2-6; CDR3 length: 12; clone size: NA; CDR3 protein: CATSRDGIAEAF; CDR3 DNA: TGTGCCACCAGCAGGGACGGGATCGCTGAAGCTTTC
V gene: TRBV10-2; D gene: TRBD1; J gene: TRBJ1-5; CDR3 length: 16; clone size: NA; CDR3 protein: CASSRIGQGSNQPQHF; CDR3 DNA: TGCGCCAGCAGTAGAATTGGACAGGGTAGCAATCAGCCCCAGCATTTT
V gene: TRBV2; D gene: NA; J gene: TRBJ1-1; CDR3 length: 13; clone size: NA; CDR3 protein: CASRSGGHTEAFF; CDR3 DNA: TGTGCCAGCAGGAGTGGGGGACACACTGAAGCTTTCTTT
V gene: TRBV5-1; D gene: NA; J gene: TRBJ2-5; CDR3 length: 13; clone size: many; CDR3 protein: CASSIQVGETQYF; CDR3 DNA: TGCGCCAGCAGCATACAGGTTGGAGAGACCCAGTACTTC
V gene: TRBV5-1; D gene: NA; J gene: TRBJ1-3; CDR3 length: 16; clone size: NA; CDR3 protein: CASSSQGINAGNTIYF; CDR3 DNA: TGCGCCAGCAGCTCGCAGGGGATTAATGCTGGAAACACCATATATTTT
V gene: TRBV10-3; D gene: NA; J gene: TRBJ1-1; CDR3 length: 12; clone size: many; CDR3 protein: CAISFGNTEAFF; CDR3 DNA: TGTGCCATCAGTTTCGGTAACACTGAAGCTTTCTTT
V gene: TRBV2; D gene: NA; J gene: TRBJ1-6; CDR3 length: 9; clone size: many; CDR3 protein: CASGGPLHF; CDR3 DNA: TGTGCCAGCGGGGGCCCCCTCCACTTT
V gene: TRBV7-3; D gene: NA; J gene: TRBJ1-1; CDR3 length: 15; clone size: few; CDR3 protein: CASSYGPVQRTEAFF; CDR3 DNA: TGTGCCAGCAGCTACGGACCGGTGCAGCGCACTGAAGCTTTCTTT
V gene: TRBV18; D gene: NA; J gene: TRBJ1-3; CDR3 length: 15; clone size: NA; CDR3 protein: CASSPMDSSGNTIYF; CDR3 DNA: TGTGCCAGCTCACCGATGGACAGCTCTGGAAACACCATATATTTT
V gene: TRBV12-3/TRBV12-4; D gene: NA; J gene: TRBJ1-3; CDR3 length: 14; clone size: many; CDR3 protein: CASSLRGSGNTIYF; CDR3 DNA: TGTGCCAGCAGTTTGCGGGGTTCTGGAAACACCATATATTTT
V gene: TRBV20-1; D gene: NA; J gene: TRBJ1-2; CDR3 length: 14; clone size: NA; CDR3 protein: CSATRQPGDDGYTF; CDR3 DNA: TGCAGTGCTACCCGACAGCCCGGGGACGATGGCTACACCTTC
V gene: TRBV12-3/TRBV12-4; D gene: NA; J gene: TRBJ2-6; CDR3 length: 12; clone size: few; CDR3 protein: CASSSGGFVETF; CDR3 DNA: TGTGCCAGCAGTTCGGGGGGCTTCGTAGAGACTTTC
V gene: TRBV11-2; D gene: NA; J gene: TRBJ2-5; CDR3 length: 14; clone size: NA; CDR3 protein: CASSDGARGETQYF; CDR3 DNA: TGTGCCAGCAGCGACGGGGCGCGGGGAGAGACCCAGTACTTC
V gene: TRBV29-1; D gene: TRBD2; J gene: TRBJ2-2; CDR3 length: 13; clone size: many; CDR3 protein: CSVTSGVAGELFF; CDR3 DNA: TGCAGCGTGACTAGCGGGGTTGCCGGGGAGCTGTTTTTT
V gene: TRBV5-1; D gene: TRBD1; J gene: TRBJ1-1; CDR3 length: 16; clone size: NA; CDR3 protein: CASSLSTGGRNTEAFF; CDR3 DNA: TGCGCCAGCAGCTTGTCGACAGGGGGGAGGAACACTGAAGCTTTCTTT
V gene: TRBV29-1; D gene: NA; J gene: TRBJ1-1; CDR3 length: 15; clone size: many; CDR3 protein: CSVEDFNPGMTEAFF; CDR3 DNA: TGCAGCGTTGAAGATTTTAACCCGGGTATGACCGAAGCTTTCTTT
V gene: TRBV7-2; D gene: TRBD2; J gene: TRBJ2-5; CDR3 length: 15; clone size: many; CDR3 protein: CASSFVGGGPETQYF; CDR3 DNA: TGTGCCAGCAGCTTCGTCGGGGGAGGGCCCGAGACCCAGTACTTC
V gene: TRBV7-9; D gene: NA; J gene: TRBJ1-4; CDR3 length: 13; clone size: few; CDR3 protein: CASSFTQNEKLFF; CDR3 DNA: TGTGCCAGCAGCTTCACGCAGAATGAAAAACTGTTTTTT
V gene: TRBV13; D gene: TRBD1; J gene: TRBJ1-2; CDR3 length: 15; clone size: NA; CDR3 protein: CASSSTSGTGRGYTF; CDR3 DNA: TGTGCCAGCAGCTCCACATCCGGGACAGGGAGGGGCTACACCTTC
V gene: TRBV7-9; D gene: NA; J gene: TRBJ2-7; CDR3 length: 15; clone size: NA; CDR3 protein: CASSPGGTVSYEQYF; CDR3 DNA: TGTGCCAGCAGCCCCGGGGGGACAGTCTCCTACGAGCAGTACTTC
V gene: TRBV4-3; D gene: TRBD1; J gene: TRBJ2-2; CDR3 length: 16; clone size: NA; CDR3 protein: CASSQGQGANTGELFF; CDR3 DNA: TGCGCCAGCAGCCAAGGACAGGGGGCGAACACCGGGGAGCTGTTTTTT
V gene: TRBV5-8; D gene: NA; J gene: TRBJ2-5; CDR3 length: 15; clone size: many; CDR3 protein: CASSLAGQAQETQYF; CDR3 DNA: TGTGCCAGCAGCTTGGCGGGACAAGCCCAAGAGACCCAGTACTTC
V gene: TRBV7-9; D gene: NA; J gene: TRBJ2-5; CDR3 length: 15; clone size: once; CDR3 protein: CASSPRGSRGETQYF; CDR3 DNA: TGTGCCAGCAGCCCGCGGGGCTCACGGGGGGAGACCCAGTACTTC
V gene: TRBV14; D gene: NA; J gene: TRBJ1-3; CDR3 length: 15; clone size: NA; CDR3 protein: CASSQLFRSGNTIYF; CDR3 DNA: TGTGCCAGCAGCCAATTATTCCGCTCTGGAAACACCATATATTTT
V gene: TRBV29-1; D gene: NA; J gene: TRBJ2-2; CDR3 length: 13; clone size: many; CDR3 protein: CSGFGRETGELFF; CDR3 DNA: TGCAGCGGCTTCGGTCGAGAAACCGGGGAGCTGTTTTTT
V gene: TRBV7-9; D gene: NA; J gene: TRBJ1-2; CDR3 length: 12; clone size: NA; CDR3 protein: CASMTEGYGYTF; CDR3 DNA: TGTGCCAGCATGACTGAAGGCTATGGCTACACCTTC
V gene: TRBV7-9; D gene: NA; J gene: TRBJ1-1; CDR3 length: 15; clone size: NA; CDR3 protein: CASSSDGGRKLEAFF; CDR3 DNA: TGTGCCAGCAGCTCTGACGGGGGGCGTAAACTTGAAGCTTTCTTT
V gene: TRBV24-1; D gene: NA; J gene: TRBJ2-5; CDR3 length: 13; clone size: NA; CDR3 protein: CATSDLLGETQYF; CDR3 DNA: TGTGCCACCAGTGATCTCCTCGGGGAGACCCAGTACTTC
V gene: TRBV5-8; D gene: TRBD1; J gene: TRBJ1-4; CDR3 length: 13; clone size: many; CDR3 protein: CASSSGQDEKLFF; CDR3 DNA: TGTGCCAGCAGCTCGGGACAGGATGAAAAACTGTTTTTT
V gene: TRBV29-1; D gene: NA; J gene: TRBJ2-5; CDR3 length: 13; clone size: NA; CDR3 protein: CSVVTPGLETQYF; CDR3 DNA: TGCAGCGTCGTAACACCGGGACTAGAGACCCAGTACTTC
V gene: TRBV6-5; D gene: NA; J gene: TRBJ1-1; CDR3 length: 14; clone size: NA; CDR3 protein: CASSSLEENTEAFF; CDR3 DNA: TGTGCCAGCAGTTCCCTAGAGGAGAACACTGAAGCTTTCTTT
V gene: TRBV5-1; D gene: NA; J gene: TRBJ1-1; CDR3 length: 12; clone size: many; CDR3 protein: CASSLGGQRAFF; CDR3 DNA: TGCGCCAGCAGCTTGGGGGGCCAGAGGGCTTTCTTT
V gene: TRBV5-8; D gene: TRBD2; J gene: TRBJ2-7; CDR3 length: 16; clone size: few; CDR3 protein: CASSLARLAGVDEQYF; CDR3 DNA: TGTGCCAGCAGCTTGGCCAGGCTAGCGGGAGTCGACGAGCAGTACTTC
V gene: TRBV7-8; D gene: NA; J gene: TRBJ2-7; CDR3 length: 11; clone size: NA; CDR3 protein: CASSSDPEQYF; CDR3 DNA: TGTGCCAGCAGCTCGGACCCGGAGCAGTACTTC
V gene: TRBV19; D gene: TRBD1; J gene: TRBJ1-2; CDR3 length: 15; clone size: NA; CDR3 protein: CASSTYRGRDYGYTF; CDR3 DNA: TGTGCCAGTAGTACCTACAGGGGTCGCGACTATGGCTACACCTTC
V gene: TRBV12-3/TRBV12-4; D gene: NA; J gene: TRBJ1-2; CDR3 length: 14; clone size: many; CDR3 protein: CASSLGVGRGGYTF; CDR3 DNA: TGTGCCAGCAGTTTAGGGGTAGGGCGAGGTGGCTACACCTTC
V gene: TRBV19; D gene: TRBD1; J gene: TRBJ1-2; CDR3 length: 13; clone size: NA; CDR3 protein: CASSGTGGLSYTF; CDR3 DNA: TGTGCCAGTAGTGGGACAGGGGGCCTGAGCTACACCTTC
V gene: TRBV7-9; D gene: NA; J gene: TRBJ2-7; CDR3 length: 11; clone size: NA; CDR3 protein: CASATTYEQYF; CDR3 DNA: TGTGCCAGCGCTACCACCTACGAGCAGTACTTC
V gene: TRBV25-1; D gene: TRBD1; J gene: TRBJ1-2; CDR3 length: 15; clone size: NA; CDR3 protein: CASSEAGTGVDGYTF; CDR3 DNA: TGTGCCAGCAGTGAAGCGGGGACAGGGGTTGATGGCTACACCTTC